Below, one T cell receptor beta chain is given with its context. Its antigen is unidentified. Assay used: immunoSEQ multiplex PCR; TCRdb lists only in-frame clones, some missing. This table holds about 56,000 clones, almost 97% found once. The sample is drawn from a study of cytomegalovirus exposure and HLA in healthy donors. Study results and limitations: Clusters of TCRs from the first cohort tended to co-occur in the roughly 120 validation repertoires (as a later analysis found). In vitro confirmation showed a few CMV-associated chains to be CMV antigen specific. The study labeled approximately 150 TCR beta chains cytomegalovirus-associated.

The CDR3 consists of 16 residues. V shed 0 bases, J shed 2 bases, and the junction held 7 bases outside the gene matches. CDR1 and CDR2 (germline): SGHAT, FQDESV (reference sequence). This TCR came from a woman aged 18-29 years in good health and CMV-seronegative. The chain is built from TRBV11-1 and TRBJ2-7; 7 positions agree with TRBD2. The specimen was PBMCs. CDR3 coding DNA: TGTGCCAGCAGCTTAGCGACTAGCCGAGAGCCCTACGAGCAGTACTTC. Protein: CASSLATSREPYEQYF. Full variable domain (rest looked up from reference TRBV11-1 and TRBJ2-7): EAEVAQSPRYKITEKSQAVAFWCDPISGHATLYWYRQILGQGPELLVQFQDESVVDDSQLPKDRFSAERLKGVDSTLKIQPAELGDSAMYLCASSLATSREPYEQYFGPGTRLTVT.